This T cell receptor (beta chain) was documented in a study of cytomegalovirus exposure and HLA in healthy donors. Study context: Unique TCRs from HLA-typed donors, around 79 million of them, were held in an early data release.

Donors were ostensibly healthy at sampling, although undocumented immune exposures were probable. Study-level points and caveats: Published work reported that the classifier diagnosed cytomegalovirus status with high specificity and sensitivity.

Primers: 60 Vbeta forward and 13 Jbeta reverse. This table comes from immunoSEQ multiplex PCR, and its TCRdb copy is limited to in-frame clones, with some not included. Of roughly 130,000 clones in the sample, about 84% were seen once. The CDR3 covers 16 residues. V was trimmed by 3 bases and J by 0 bases, leaving 13 bases between them. CDR1 and CDR2 (germline): SGDLS, YYNGEE. As concerns this clone: What it binds is not known.

The sequence came from a boy younger than 18 in good health and CMV-seronegative. V usage is TRBV9 and J usage is TRBJ2-4; maybe TRBD2 (7 bases). The sequenced sample was PBMCs. CDR3 sequence: CASSGGGPLAKNIQYF. The CDR3 DNA reads as TGTGCCAGCAGCGGGGGGGGGCCTCTAGCCAAAAACATTCAGTACTTC. Together with reference TRBV9 and TRBJ2-4, the CDR3 gives the full variable domain: DSGVTQTPKHLITATGQRVTLRCSPRSGDLSVYWYQQSLDQGLQFLIQYYNGEERAKGNILERFSAQQFPDLHSELNLSSLELGDSALYFCASSGGGPLAKNIQYFGAGTRLSVL.